These 10 T cell receptor beta chains share one sample of origin, sequenced in a study of T cell changes during pregnancy in multiple sclerosis. Using immunoSEQ multiplex PCR, the repertoire was profiled, and TCRdb retains in-frame clones only, with some absent. Of fewer than 90,000 clones listed, approximately 92% are singletons. The sample consisted of peripheral blood, taken in the first trimester of pregnancy. These receptors all stem from a female donor with multiple sclerosis, enrolled in a pregnancy study.

This chain connects TRBV7-9 to TRBJ2-2, with D uncertain. The CDR3 consists of 15 residues. Deletions cut 1 base from V and 6 bases from J, with 12 bases between. In germline, CDR1 is SEHNR, CDR2 FQNEAQ (reference sequence). Here the CDR3 DNA reads TGTGCCAGCAGCTTAGGCCCGGGTTGGGCCGGGGAGCTGTTTTTT. Amino acid sequence: CASSLGPGWAGELFF.

This clone was seen just once. The rearrangement joins TRBV7-9 to TRBJ1-2, with D perhaps TRBD1 (5 bases). The CDR3 totals 16 residues. The germline V gene has CDR1 SEHNR and CDR2 FQNEAQ (reference sequence). V lost 5 bases, J lost 5 bases, and 21 bases lay in between. CDR3 sequence (DNA): TGTGCCAGCAGCCCCGGGAGGGGCCAAACCTCTTATGGCTACACCTTC. It specifies CASSPGRGQTSYGYTF.

This clone was observed a single time. The chain uses TRBV30 and TRBJ1-5, with D maybe TRBD1 (5 bases). Trimming stripped 3 bases from V and 4 bases from J, with 10 bases between. Germline V CDR1 and CDR2: GTSNPN, SVGIG (reference sequence). This CDR3 has 13 amino acids. The CDR3, as DNA: TGTGCCTGGAGACAGGAGCTAAATCAGCCCCAGCATTTT. Translation gives CAWRQELNQPQHF.

This rearrangement joins TRBV6-4 to TRBJ2-7, with D maybe TRBD2 (6 bases). V shed 0 bases and J shed 0 bases, with 21 bases lying between them. Germline V gives CDR1 MRHNA, CDR2 SNTAGT. The CDR3 totals 19 residues. CDR3 in DNA: TGTGCCAGCAGTGACTCCCAAGTAGTTCCTAGCGACTACTCCTACGAGCAGTACTTC. Encoded protein: CASSDSQVVPSDYSYEQYF.

The gene calls are TRBV2 and TRBJ2-5; possible D gene TRBD1, 6 bases. Germline CDR1 is SNHLY and CDR2 is FYNNEI. Between the trimmed V and J ends, which lost 6 bases and 5 bases, there was a span of 13 bases. This CDR3 is 13 amino acids long. DNA for the CDR3: TGTGCCAGCAGGACAGGCTTTAGGGAGACCCAGTACTTC. Protein sequence: CASRTGFRETQYF. Full variable domain (missing parts from reference TRBV2 and TRBJ2-5): EPEVTQTPSHQVTQMGQEVILRCVPISNHLYFYWYRQILGQKVEFLVSFYNNEISEKSEIFDDQFSVERPDGSNFTLKIRSTKLEDSAMYFCASRTGFRETQYFGPGTRLLVL.

V and J are TRBV18 and TRBJ2-3, with 8 bases identical to TRBD2. Germline V gene sequence: CDR1 KGHSH, CDR2 LQKENI. The V gene end was trimmed by 3 bases and the J gene end by 2 bases; junction bases not matched to a gene: 4. The CDR3 contains 15 residues. This CDR3 reads CASSPLAGNTDTQYF. In DNA, the CDR3 is TGTGCCAGCTCACCTTTAGCGGGAAACACAGATACGCAGTATTTT.

The chain links TRBV7-9 to TRBJ2-1; D is unclear. V was clipped by 5 bases and J by 6 bases, with 5 bases between them. The CDR3 loop spans 11 amino acids. From germline, CDR1 is SEHNR and CDR2 FQNEAQ (reference sequence). The CDR3 protein is CASSLSNEQFF. The CDR3 DNA follows: TGTGCCAGCAGCCTAAGCAATGAGCAGTTCTTC. The complete variable domain, with remaining parts taken from reference TRBV7-9 and TRBJ2-1, reads DTGVSQNPRHKITKRGQNVTFRCDPISEHNRLYWYRQTLGQGPEFLTYFQNEAQLEKSRLLSDRFSAERPKGSFSTLEIQRTEQGDSAMYLCASSLSNEQFFGPGTRLTVL.

The chain combines TRBV18 with TRBJ2-7; TRBD2 might be the D (5 bases). This CDR3 spans 15 amino acids. Trimming took off 2 bases at V and 7 bases at J, with 18 bases between the two ends. Germline CDR1 and CDR2: KGHSH and LQKENI. The CDR3, as DNA: TGTGCCAGCTCACCATTCGAGGGAACCCTAGGGGAGCAGTACTTC. It specifies CASSPFEGTLGEQYF.

The sample holds a few counts of this clone. As DNA, the CDR3 is TGCAGCGCCCCGACAGGGACGTCCTACAATGAGCAGTTCTTC. Protein product: CSAPTGTSYNEQFF. J is TRBJ2-1 and V is TRBV29-1, with 7 bases fitting TRBD1. V lost 7 bases to trimming and J lost 1 base; unmatched junction nucleotides: 7. Germline CDR1 and CDR2: SQVTM and ANQGSEA. CDR3 length: 14 amino acids.

The genes are TRBV4-3 and TRBJ2-1; TRBD1 might be the D (6 bases). Germline CDR1 is LGHNA and CDR2 is YSLEER. This CDR3 is built from 17 residues. The V end lost 0 bases, the J end lost 0 bases, and 12 bases lay between the germline ends. In DNA form, the CDR3 reads TGCGCCAGCAGCCAAGACTGGGACACTAGCTCCTACAATGAGCAGTTCTTC. Its translation is CASSQDWDTSSYNEQFF.